The clone carrying this TCR beta chain occurred a few times. As yet, its antigen is unknown. Profiled with immunoSEQ multiplex PCR; TCRdb holds only in-frame clones, not every one. There are under 40,000 clones in the sample; around 90% occur only once, and approximately 0.098% lies in the top ten. These data come from a study of T cells after posttransplantation cyclophosphamide. Study-level results: Donor-recipient repertoire similarity was low at 1-2 months, rising over year one. Tissue-infiltrating T cells from skin or gut overlapped little with blood T cells. After PTCy, TRB diversity resembled that of CNI/methotrexate controls.

The CDR3 length is 13 residues. V was pared by 6 bases and J by 5 bases, with 11 bases between. Germline V gene lookup returns CDR1 MNHNY and CDR2 SVGAGI (reference sequence). The naive gate required viable CD3+CD4+ or CD3+CD8+ cells with CCR7+CD45RA+CD45RO-CD95-CD27+CD28+ phenotype. The related graft donor's blood sample was taken on the day of bone marrow donation. This clonotype originated in a man younger than 40 in good health and a related stem cell transplant donor. The genes are TRBV6-6 and TRBJ2-4; D is possibly TRBD2 (5 bases). Sequencing was done on a sample of naive CD4+ T cells sorted from blood. For the CDR3, the DNA is TGTGCCAGCAGCCTCGGGGTGGAAAACATTCAGTACTTC. Translating it yields CASSLGVENIQYF.